A single T cell receptor beta chain is shown here with its context. The CDR3 runs to 13 residues. Per the germline V gene, CDR1 is KGHSH and CDR2 is LQKENI. The ends were cut back, 2 bases at V and 7 bases at J, with 11 bases in the middle. This entry belongs to a study of blood T cell repertoires in COVID-19. Study information: Researchers got acute and convalescent COVID-19 samples from the United States, Italy and Spain. PBMCs, B-cell-depleted T cells, or T cells provided the cDNA or gDNA that made up the material.

As originally analysed: Amplified reference gene primers provided the basis for estimating nucleated cell counts. The repertoire was sequenced with immunoSEQ multiplex PCR; TCRdb's copy has only in-frame clones and lacks some. Clone size and the V and J calls come from that table; the DNA yielded D and trimming. Of approximately 170,000 clones in the sample, under 80% were seen once. Sequencing was carried out using peripheral blood. The TCR comes from a woman of 80 years or more with acute or convalescent COVID-19. The chain carries TRBV18 and TRBJ1-2, with D uncertain. The CDR3 is CASSPGERVGYTF. CDR3 coding DNA: TGTGCCAGCTCACCAGGGGAGAGGGTTGGCTACACCTTC.